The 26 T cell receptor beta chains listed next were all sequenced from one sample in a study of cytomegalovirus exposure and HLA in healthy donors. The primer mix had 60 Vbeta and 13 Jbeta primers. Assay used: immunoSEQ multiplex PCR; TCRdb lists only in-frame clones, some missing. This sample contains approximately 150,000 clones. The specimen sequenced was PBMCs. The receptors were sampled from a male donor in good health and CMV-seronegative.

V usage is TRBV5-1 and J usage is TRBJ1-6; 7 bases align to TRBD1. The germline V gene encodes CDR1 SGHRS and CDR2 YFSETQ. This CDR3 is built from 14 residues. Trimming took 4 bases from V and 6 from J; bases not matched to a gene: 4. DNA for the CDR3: TGCGCCAGCAGCCCCGACAGGGTTAATTCACCCCTCCACTTT. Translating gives CASSPDRVNSPLHF.

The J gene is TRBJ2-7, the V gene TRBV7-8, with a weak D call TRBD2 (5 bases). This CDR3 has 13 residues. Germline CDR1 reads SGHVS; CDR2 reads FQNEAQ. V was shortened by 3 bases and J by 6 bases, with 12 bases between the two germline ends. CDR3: CASSFSGAGEQYF. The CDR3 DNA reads TGTGCCAGCAGCTTTTCGGGCGCGGGCGAGCAGTACTTC.

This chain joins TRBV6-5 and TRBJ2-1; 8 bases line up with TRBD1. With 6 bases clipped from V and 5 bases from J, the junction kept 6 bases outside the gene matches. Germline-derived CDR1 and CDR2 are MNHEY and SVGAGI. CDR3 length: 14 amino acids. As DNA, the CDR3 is TGTGCCAGCAGCCGGACAGGGCGAAACAATGAGCAGTTCTTC. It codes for CASSRTGRNNEQFF.

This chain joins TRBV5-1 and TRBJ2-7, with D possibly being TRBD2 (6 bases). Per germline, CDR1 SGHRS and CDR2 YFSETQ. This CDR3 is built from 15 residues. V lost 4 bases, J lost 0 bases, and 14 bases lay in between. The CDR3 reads CASSGSSELSYEQYF. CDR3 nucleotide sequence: TGCGCCAGCAGCGGATCTAGCGAACTCTCCTACGAGCAGTACTTC.

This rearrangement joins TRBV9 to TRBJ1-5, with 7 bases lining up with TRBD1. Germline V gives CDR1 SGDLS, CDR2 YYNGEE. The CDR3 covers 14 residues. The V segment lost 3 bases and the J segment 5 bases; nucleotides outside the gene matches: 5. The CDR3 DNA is TGTGCCAGCAGCGAGGGGACAGCATATCAGCCCCAGCATTTT. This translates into CASSEGTAYQPQHF.

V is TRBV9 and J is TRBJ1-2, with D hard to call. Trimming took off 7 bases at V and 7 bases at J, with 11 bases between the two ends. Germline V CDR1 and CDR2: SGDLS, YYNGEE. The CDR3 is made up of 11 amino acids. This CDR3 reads CASGKEVGYTF. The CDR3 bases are TGTGCCAGCGGTAAGGAGGTTGGCTACACCTTC.

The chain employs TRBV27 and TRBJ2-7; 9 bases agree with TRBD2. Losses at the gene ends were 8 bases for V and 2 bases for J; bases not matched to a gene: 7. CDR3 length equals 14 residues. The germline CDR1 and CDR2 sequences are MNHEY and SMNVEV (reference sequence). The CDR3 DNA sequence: TGTGCCAGCTCCCCTAGCGGGACTACCTACGAGCAGTACTTC. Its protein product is CASSPSGTTYEQYF.

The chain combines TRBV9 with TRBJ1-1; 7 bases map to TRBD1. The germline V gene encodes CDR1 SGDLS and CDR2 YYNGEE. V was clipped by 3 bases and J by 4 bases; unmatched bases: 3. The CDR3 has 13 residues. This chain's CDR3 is CASSATGATEAFF. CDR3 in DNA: TGTGCCAGCAGCGCCACAGGGGCCACTGAAGCTTTCTTT. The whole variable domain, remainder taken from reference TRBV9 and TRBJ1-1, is DSGVTQTPKHLITATGQRVTLRCSPRSGDLSVYWYQQSLDQGLQFLIQYYNGEERAKGNILERFSAQQFPDLHSELNLSSLELGDSALYFCASSATGATEAFFGQGTRLTVV.

DNA of the CDR3: TGTGCCAGCAGCGTGGGGGGAGGGAGAGAGACCCAGTACTTC. Amino acids: CASSVGGGRETQYF. The V and J genes are TRBV9 and TRBJ2-5; 7 nucleotides align to TRBD2. This CDR3 spans 14 amino acids. The V segment lost 2 bases and the J segment 4 bases; nucleotides outside the gene matches: 5. The germline V gene encodes CDR1 SGDLS and CDR2 YYNGEE.

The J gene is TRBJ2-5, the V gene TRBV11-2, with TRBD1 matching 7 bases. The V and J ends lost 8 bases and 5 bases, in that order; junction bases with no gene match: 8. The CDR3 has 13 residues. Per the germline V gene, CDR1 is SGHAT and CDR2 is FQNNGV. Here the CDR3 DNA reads TGTGCCAGCGAAACTCAGGGGGTGGAGACCCAGTACTTC. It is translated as CASETQGVETQYF.

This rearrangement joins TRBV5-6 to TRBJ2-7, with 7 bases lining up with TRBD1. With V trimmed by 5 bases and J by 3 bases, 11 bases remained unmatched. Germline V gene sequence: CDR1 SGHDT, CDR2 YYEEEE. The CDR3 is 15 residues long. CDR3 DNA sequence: TGTGCCAGCAGTTCTACAGGGGTTTCTCTCTACGAGCAGTACTTC. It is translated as CASSSTGVSLYEQYF.

CDR3 loop: CSVVGRRGRDTDTQYF. As DNA, the CDR3 is TGCAGCGTTGTAGGCCGGCGGGGACGAGATACAGATACGCAGTATTTT. The chain has TRBV29-1 and TRBJ2-3; TRBD2 is a possible D gene (6 bases). The germline V and J ends were trimmed by 4 bases and 3 bases, with 20 bases remaining between them. The germline V gene has CDR1 SQVTM and CDR2 ANQGSEA. The length of the CDR3 is 16 residues.

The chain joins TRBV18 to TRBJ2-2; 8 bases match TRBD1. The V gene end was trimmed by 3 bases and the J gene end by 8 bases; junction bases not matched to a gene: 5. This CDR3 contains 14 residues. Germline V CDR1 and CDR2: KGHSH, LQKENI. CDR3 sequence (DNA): TGTGCCAGCTCACCGGACAGGGCTTTGGGGGAGCTGTTTTTT. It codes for CASSPDRALGELFF.

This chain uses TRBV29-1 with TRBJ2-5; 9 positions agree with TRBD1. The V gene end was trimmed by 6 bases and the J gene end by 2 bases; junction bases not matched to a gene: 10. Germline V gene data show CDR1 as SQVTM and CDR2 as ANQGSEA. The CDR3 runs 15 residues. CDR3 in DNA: TGCAGCGTGGAGGACAGGGGTCCCCCACAAGAGACCCAGTACTTC. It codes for CSVEDRGPPQETQYF.

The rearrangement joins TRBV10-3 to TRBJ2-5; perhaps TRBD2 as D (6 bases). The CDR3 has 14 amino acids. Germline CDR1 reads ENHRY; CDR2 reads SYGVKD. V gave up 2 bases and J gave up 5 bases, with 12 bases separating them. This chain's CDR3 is CAISERAREETQYF. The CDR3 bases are TGTGCCATCAGTGAGAGGGCTCGGGAGGAGACCCAGTACTTC.

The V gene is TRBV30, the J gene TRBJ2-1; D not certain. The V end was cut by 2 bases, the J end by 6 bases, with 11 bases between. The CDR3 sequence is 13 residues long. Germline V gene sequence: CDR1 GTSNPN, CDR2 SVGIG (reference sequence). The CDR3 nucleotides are TGTGCCTGGAGTTCGCAGATTGCCAATGAGCAGTTCTTC. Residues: CAWSSQIANEQFF.

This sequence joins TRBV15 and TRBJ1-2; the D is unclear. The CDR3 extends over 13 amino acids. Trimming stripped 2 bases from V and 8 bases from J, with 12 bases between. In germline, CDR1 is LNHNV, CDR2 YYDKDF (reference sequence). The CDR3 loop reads CATSRSPLEGYTF. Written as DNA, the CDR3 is TGTGCCACCAGCAGATCCCCTTTAGAAGGCTACACCTTC.

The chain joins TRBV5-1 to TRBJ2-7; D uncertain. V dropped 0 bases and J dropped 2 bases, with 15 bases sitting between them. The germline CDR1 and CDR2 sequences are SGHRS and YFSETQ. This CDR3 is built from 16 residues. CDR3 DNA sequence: TGCGCCAGCAGCTTGGCCTCGTGGGCGATACCCTACGAGCAGTACTTC. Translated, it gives CASSLASWAIPYEQYF.

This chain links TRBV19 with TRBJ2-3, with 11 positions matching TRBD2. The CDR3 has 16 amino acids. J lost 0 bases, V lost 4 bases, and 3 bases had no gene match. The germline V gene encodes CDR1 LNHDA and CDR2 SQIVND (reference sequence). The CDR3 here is CASSKGTSGSTDTQYF. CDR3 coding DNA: TGTGCCAGTAGTAAAGGGACTAGCGGAAGCACAGATACGCAGTATTTT.

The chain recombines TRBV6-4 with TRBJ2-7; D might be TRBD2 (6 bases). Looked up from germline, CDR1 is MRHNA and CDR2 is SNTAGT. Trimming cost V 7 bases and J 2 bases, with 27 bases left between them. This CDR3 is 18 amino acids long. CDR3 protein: CASNGGENQREVTYEQYF. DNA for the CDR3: TGTGCCAGCAATGGCGGGGAAAACCAGAGGGAGGTAACCTACGAGCAGTACTTC.

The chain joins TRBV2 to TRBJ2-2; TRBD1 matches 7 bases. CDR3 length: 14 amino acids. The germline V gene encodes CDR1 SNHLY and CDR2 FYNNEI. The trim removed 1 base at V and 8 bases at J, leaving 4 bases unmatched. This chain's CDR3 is CASSEDRGRGELFF. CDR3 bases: TGTGCCAGCAGTGAAGACAGGGGAAGGGGGGAGCTGTTTTTT.

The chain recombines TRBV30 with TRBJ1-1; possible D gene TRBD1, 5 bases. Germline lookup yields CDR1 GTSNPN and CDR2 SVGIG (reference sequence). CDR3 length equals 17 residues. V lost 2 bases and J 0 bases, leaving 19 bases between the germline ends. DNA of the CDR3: TGTGCCTGGAGTAGCTGGGCAGGGCCAAATCTGAACACTGAAGCTTTCTTT. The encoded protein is CAWSSWAGPNLNTEAFF.

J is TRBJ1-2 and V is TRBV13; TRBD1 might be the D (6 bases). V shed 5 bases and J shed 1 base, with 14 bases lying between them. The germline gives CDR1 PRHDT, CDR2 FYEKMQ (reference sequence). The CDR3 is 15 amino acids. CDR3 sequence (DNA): TGTGCCAGCAGCGCCCGGACAGATATTAACTATGGCTACACCTTC. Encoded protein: CASSARTDINYGYTF.

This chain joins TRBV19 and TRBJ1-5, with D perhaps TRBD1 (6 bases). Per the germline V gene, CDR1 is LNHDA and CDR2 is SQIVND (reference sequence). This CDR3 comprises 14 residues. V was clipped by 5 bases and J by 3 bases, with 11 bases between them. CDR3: CASSAYRVNQPQHF. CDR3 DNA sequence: TGTGCCAGTAGTGCGTACAGGGTCAATCAGCCCCAGCATTTT.

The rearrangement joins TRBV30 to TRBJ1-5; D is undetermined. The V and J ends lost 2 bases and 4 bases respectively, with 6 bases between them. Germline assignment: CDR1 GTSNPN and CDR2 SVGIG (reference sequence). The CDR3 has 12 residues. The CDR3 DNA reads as TGTGCCTGGAGTAACAGAAATCAGCCCCAGCATTTT. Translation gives CAWSNRNQPQHF.

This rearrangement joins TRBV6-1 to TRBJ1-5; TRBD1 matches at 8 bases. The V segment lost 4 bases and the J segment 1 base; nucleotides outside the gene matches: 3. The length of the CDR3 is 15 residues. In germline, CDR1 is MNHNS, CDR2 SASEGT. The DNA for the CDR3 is TGTGCCAGCAGTGGACAGGGGAACAGCAATCAGCCCCAGCATTTT. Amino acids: CASSGQGNSNQPQHF.